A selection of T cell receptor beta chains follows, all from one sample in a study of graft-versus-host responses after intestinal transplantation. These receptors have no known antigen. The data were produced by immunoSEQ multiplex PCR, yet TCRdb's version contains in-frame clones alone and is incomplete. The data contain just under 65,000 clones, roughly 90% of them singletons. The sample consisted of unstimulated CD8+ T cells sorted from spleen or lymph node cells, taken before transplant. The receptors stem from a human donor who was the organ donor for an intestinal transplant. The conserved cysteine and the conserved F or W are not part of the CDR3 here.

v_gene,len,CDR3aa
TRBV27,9,ATSLLGEQY
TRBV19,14,ASSIVGGSLWNEQF
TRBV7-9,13,ASSLDGGRSGEQY
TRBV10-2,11,ASSESVFETQY
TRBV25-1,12,ASTGQLTYNEQF
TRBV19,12,ASSIDGHRAELF
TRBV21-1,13,ASSQRLDGAGELF
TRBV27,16,ASSFLTAGLAAYNEQF
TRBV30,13,AWTHRQGLVTEAF
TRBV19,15,ASSIASRVGEYNEQF
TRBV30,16,AWSVWVGSRDRVEKLF
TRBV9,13,ASSVGDTLTGELF
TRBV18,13,ASSPVGQGWNEQY
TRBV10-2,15,ASSVTGGGDSNRPQH
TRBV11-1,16,ASSLGREGLTFTDTQY
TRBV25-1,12,ASSEYGITYEQY
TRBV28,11,ASSLDRGGGYT
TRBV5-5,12,ASSFTGGVGPQH
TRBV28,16,ASSLWPLGQGTYNEQF
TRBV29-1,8,SATGTFAF
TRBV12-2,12,ASRLWARGLEQY
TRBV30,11,AWSTGWSGELF
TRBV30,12,AWSSGQGGQPQH